This T cell receptor (beta chain) came from a study of T-cell memory formation after mild COVID-19. Looking at the study overall: Largely donor-specific TCR clusters were found.

TCR alpha and TCR beta cDNA libraries carrying sample barcodes and UMIs came from 5'RACE with constant-segment primers. From the 5' RACE reads, TCRdb called clonotypes with MiXCR, one entry per CDR3 protein. Among roughly 550,000 distinct CDR3 sequences listed, roughly 20% were seen once. In the case of this clonotype: Its specificity is unknown.

Study outcomes and limitations: Researchers report contracting CD4+ clones mostly in CM and EM, with CD8+ clones in EMRA. Later expanders leaned CD4+, whereas clones that contracted between day 15 and 85 were balanced CD4/CD8.

The trim removed 4 bases at V and 6 bases at J, leaving 3 bases unmatched. The CDR3 totals 14 residues. CDR1 is MGHRA, CDR2 YSYEKL, per germline. The sample consisted of PBMCs or a T cell subset sorted from them (not recorded which). The V and J genes are TRBV4-1 and TRBJ1-2; 12 nucleotides line up with TRBD1. The receptor was isolated from an adult woman who had mild COVID-19 (a few samples of this study predate the infection). Cell type and time point are not known. The CDR3 loop is CASSPGTGGHGYTF. CDR3 coding DNA: TGCGCCAGCAGCCCCGGGACAGGGGGCCATGGCTACACCTTC.